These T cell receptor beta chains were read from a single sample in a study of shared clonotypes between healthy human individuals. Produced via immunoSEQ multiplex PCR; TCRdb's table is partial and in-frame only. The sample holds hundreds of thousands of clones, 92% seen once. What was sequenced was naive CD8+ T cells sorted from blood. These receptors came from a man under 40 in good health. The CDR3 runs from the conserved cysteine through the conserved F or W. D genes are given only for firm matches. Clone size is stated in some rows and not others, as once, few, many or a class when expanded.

CDR3 protein: CASSQEASGISEQYF
CDR3 DNA: TGTGCCAGCAGCCAAGAGGCTAGCGGGATAAGCGAGCAGTACTTC
J gene: TRBJ2-7
D gene: TRBD2
V gene: TRBV4-2
clone size: .

CDR3 protein: CASSFSSYEQYF
CDR3 DNA: TGTGCCAGCAGCTTTTCGTCCTACGAGCAGTACTTC
J gene: TRBJ2-7
D gene: .
V gene: TRBV7-9
clone size: .

CDR3 protein: CASSPQTGGTTDTQYF
CDR3 DNA: TGTGCCAGCAGCCCTCAGACGGGGGGGACCACAGATACGCAGTATTTT
J gene: TRBJ2-3
D gene: TRBD2
V gene: TRBV7-9
clone size: once

CDR3 protein: CATEAGEYF
CDR3 DNA: TGTGCCACCGAGGCAGGGGAGTATTTT
J gene: TRBJ2-3
D gene: .
V gene: TRBV5-5
clone size: .

CDR3 protein: CASSLGSYEQYF
CDR3 DNA: TGTGCCAGCAGCCTCGGGAGCTACGAGCAGTACTTC
J gene: TRBJ2-7
D gene: .
V gene: TRBV7-2
clone size: .

CDR3 protein: CASSLTLQRDEQYF
CDR3 DNA: TGTGCCAGCAGCCTGACCTTACAGAGGGACGAGCAGTACTTC
J gene: TRBJ2-7
D gene: .
V gene: TRBV4-2
clone size: .

CDR3 protein: CASSFYVPSYEQYF
CDR3 DNA: TGTGCCAGCAGTTTCTACGTTCCCTCCTACGAGCAGTACTTC
J gene: TRBJ2-7
D gene: .
V gene: TRBV28
clone size: .

CDR3 protein: CASSLADTQYF
CDR3 DNA: TGTGCCAGCAGCTTAGCAGATACGCAGTATTTT
J gene: TRBJ2-3
D gene: .
V gene: TRBV7-9
clone size: .

CDR3 protein: CASSIVSRGGSQETQYF
CDR3 DNA: TGTGCCAGTAGTATAGTGTCCCGTGGGGGCAGCCAAGAGACCCAGTACTTC
J gene: TRBJ2-5
D gene: .
V gene: TRBV19
clone size: .

CDR3 protein: CASSWIGDRGTQPQHF
CDR3 DNA: TGTGCCAGCAGTTGGATAGGGGACAGGGGAACCCAGCCCCAGCATTTT
J gene: TRBJ1-5
D gene: TRBD1
V gene: TRBV28
clone size: .

CDR3 protein: CASSYSGVTRGELFF
CDR3 DNA: TGTGCCAGCAGTTACTCGGGAGTCACTCGAGGGGAGCTGTTTTTT
J gene: TRBJ2-2
D gene: .
V gene: TRBV6-5
clone size: .

CDR3 protein: CASSIAPRDRGYNEQFF
CDR3 DNA: TGTGCCAGTAGTATAGCTCCAAGGGACAGGGGATACAATGAGCAGTTCTTC
J gene: TRBJ2-1
D gene: TRBD1
V gene: TRBV19
clone size: .

CDR3 protein: CASHGTSGRDEQFF
CDR3 DNA: TGTGCCAGCCACGGGACTAGCGGGAGGGATGAGCAGTTCTTC
J gene: TRBJ2-1
D gene: TRBD2
V gene: TRBV6-6
clone size: .

CDR3 protein: CASSFGQINYEQYF
CDR3 DNA: TGCGCCAGCAGCTTCGGACAGATCAACTACGAGCAGTACTTC
J gene: TRBJ2-7
D gene: .
V gene: TRBV5-1
clone size: once

CDR3 protein: CASSFGDSVYEQYF
CDR3 DNA: TGTGCCAGCAGCTTTGGGGACAGTGTGTACGAGCAGTACTTC
J gene: TRBJ2-7
D gene: TRBD1
V gene: TRBV11-2
clone size: .

CDR3 protein: CASHQAGTADTQYF
CDR3 DNA: TGTGCCAGTCACCAGGCGGGTACAGCAGATACGCAGTATTTT
J gene: TRBJ2-3
D gene: .
V gene: TRBV11-2
clone size: few

CDR3 protein: CASKSGQAWEQYF
CDR3 DNA: TGTGCCAGCAAGTCGGGCCAGGCGTGGGAGCAGTACTTC
J gene: TRBJ2-7
D gene: .
V gene: TRBV27
clone size: .

CDR3 protein: CASSLGEAYEQYF
CDR3 DNA: TGTGCTAGCAGCTTGGGGGAAGCCTACGAGCAGTACTTC
J gene: TRBJ2-7
D gene: .
V gene: TRBV7-7
clone size: .

CDR3 protein: CASSYESLAGYEQFF
CDR3 DNA: TGTGCCAGCAGTTACGAATCGCTAGCGGGATATGAGCAGTTCTTC
J gene: TRBJ2-1
D gene: TRBD2
V gene: TRBV6-5
clone size: .

CDR3 protein: CASSAGTRIYGYTF
CDR3 DNA: TGTGCCAGCAGCGCCGGGACTCGGATCTATGGCTACACCTTC
J gene: TRBJ1-2
D gene: .
V gene: TRBV27
clone size: .

CDR3 protein: CASSLVPAYEQYF
CDR3 DNA: TGCGCCAGCAGCTTGGTACCGGCCTACGAGCAGTACTTC
J gene: TRBJ2-7
D gene: .
V gene: TRBV5-1
clone size: .

CDR3 protein: CASSPGDRRYGEQYF
CDR3 DNA: TGTGCCAGCAGCCCCGGGGACCGTAGATACGGCGAGCAGTACTTC
J gene: TRBJ2-7
D gene: .
V gene: TRBV7-9
clone size: .

CDR3 protein: CSAYRGSTDTQYF
CDR3 DNA: TGCAGCGCTTACAGGGGTTCCACAGATACGCAGTATTTT
J gene: TRBJ2-3
D gene: TRBD1
V gene: TRBV29-1
clone size: .

CDR3 protein: CASSFLAGAPFVRETQYF
CDR3 DNA: TGTGCCAGCAGCTTCCTAGCGGGGGCCCCCTTCGTTCGGGAGACCCAGTACTTC
J gene: TRBJ2-5
D gene: TRBD2
V gene: TRBV7-9
clone size: .

CDR3 protein: CASILIVGANTEAFF
CDR3 DNA: TGTGCCAGCATCCTTATAGTGGGCGCGAACACTGAAGCTTTCTTT
J gene: TRBJ1-1
D gene: .
V gene: TRBV28
clone size: .

CDR3 protein: CASSPVGRDTTSGTNYGYTF
CDR3 DNA: TGCGCCAGCAGCCCTGTCGGGAGAGACACTACGTCTGGGACTAACTATGGCTACACCTTC
J gene: TRBJ1-2
D gene: .
V gene: TRBV4-1
clone size: once

CDR3 protein: CASSSSLGEQYF
CDR3 DNA: TGTGCCAGCAGCTCCTCCTTGGGCGAGCAGTACTTC
J gene: TRBJ2-7
D gene: .
V gene: TRBV7-9
clone size: .

CDR3 protein: CSGTGPLGPSYNEQFF
CDR3 DNA: TGCAGCGGGACAGGTCCCCTGGGCCCTTCCTACAATGAGCAGTTCTTC
J gene: TRBJ2-1
D gene: TRBD1
V gene: TRBV29-1
clone size: once

CDR3 protein: CNGWTGVGQYF
CDR3 DNA: TGTAACGGTTGGACAGGGGTTGGGCAGTACTTC
J gene: TRBJ2-7
D gene: TRBD1
V gene: TRBV6-1
clone size: once

CDR3 protein: CASSPWDTGGNEQYF
CDR3 DNA: TGTGCCAGCAGCCCCTGGGACACGGGAGGCAACGAGCAGTACTTC
J gene: TRBJ2-7
D gene: .
V gene: TRBV11-2
clone size: .

CDR3 protein: CASSSSGTGNYGYTF
CDR3 DNA: TGTGCCAGCAGCTCTTCCGGGACAGGGAACTATGGCTACACCTTC
J gene: TRBJ1-2
D gene: TRBD1
V gene: TRBV7-8
clone size: .

CDR3 protein: CASSLGLAGIYNEQFF
CDR3 DNA: TGTGCCAGCAGCTTAGGACTAGCGGGTATCTACAATGAGCAGTTCTTC
J gene: TRBJ2-1
D gene: TRBD2
V gene: TRBV13
clone size: .

CDR3 protein: CASSESFRVGENYGYTF
CDR3 DNA: TGCGCCAGCAGTGAGTCTTTCAGGGTCGGGGAGAACTATGGCTACACCTTC
J gene: TRBJ1-2
D gene: .
V gene: TRBV10-2
clone size: .

CDR3 protein: CASSHSGISYEQYF
CDR3 DNA: TGTGCCAGCAGCCATAGCGGGATCTCCTACGAACAGTACTTC
J gene: TRBJ2-7
D gene: TRBD2
V gene: TRBV7-2
clone size: .

CDR3 protein: CASSLADLGIEQFF
CDR3 DNA: TGTGCCAGCAGCTTAGCGGACCTAGGGATTGAGCAGTTCTTC
J gene: TRBJ2-1
D gene: .
V gene: TRBV7-2
clone size: .

CDR3 protein: CASSYDADTQYF
CDR3 DNA: TGTGCCAGCAGTTACGACGCAGATACGCAGTATTTT
J gene: TRBJ2-3
D gene: .
V gene: TRBV6-6
clone size: .

CDR3 protein: CASRTGTYEQYF
CDR3 DNA: TGTGCCAGCAGAACGGGAACCTACGAGCAGTACTTC
J gene: TRBJ2-7
D gene: .
V gene: TRBV6-1
clone size: .

CDR3 protein: CSANLAEQFF
CDR3 DNA: TGCAGTGCTAACCTAGCGGAGCAGTTCTTC
J gene: TRBJ2-1
D gene: .
V gene: TRBV20-1
clone size: .

CDR3 protein: CASSLGGAQETQYF
CDR3 DNA: TGTGCCAGCAGCTTAGGCGGGGCCCAAGAGACCCAGTACTTC
J gene: TRBJ2-5
D gene: .
V gene: TRBV7-7
clone size: .

CDR3 protein: CASQWGANTGELFF
CDR3 DNA: TGTGCCAGCCAGTGGGGGGCGAACACCGGGGAGCTGTTTTTT
J gene: TRBJ2-2
D gene: .
V gene: TRBV6-5
clone size: .

CDR3 protein: CASSGDRANFFPFF
CDR3 DNA: TGTGCCAGCAGCGGGGACAGGGCGAATTTCTTCCCGTTCTTC
J gene: TRBJ2-1
D gene: TRBD1
V gene: TRBV27
clone size: .

CDR3 protein: CASSRRGGTNTEAFF
CDR3 DNA: TGTGCCAGCAGCCGCCGAGGGGGGACTAACACTGAAGCTTTCTTT
J gene: TRBJ1-1
D gene: .
V gene: TRBV7-9
clone size: .

CDR3 protein: CASSLALAGGPGSYNEQFF
CDR3 DNA: TGCGCCAGCAGCTTGGCACTAGCGGGAGGGCCGGGCTCCTACAATGAGCAGTTCTTC
J gene: TRBJ2-1
D gene: TRBD2
V gene: TRBV5-1
clone size: .

CDR3 protein: CASSPWSSGAPDTQYF
CDR3 DNA: TGTGCCAGCAGCCCCTGGAGTAGCGGGGCACCAGATACGCAGTATTTT
J gene: TRBJ2-3
D gene: TRBD2
V gene: TRBV9
clone size: .

CDR3 protein: CASSSNTNGELFF
CDR3 DNA: TGTGCCAGCAGCTCGAATACCAACGGGGAGCTGTTTTTT
J gene: TRBJ2-2
D gene: .
V gene: TRBV7-9
clone size: once

CDR3 protein: CASSSGAGEYEQYF
CDR3 DNA: TGTGCCAGCAGCTCGGGGGCGGGAGAGTACGAGCAGTACTTC
J gene: TRBJ2-7
D gene: .
V gene: TRBV11-2
clone size: .

CDR3 protein: CASSDGLAGPYEQYF
CDR3 DNA: TGTGCCAGCAGCGACGGACTAGCGGGACCCTACGAGCAGTACTTC
J gene: TRBJ2-7
D gene: TRBD2
V gene: TRBV5-6
clone size: .

CDR3 protein: CASSLSSGSSTDTQYF
CDR3 DNA: TGTGCCAGCAGCCTGTCTAGCGGGAGTAGCACAGATACGCAGTATTTT
J gene: TRBJ2-3
D gene: TRBD2
V gene: TRBV5-4
clone size: once

CDR3 protein: CSVPVVGTGYTF
CDR3 DNA: TGCAGCGTTCCCGTGGTGGGGACAGGCTACACCTTC
J gene: TRBJ1-2
D gene: .
V gene: TRBV29-1
clone size: .

CDR3 protein: CASSQTGTTQLSNQPQHF
CDR3 DNA: TGTGCCAGCAGCCAAACCGGGACCACTCAACTTAGCAATCAGCCCCAGCATTTT
J gene: TRBJ1-5
D gene: .
V gene: TRBV7-9
clone size: .

CDR3 protein: CASSQESGNPTYEQYF
CDR3 DNA: TGCGCCAGCAGCCAAGAATCGGGGAACCCCACTTACGAGCAGTACTTC
J gene: TRBJ2-7
D gene: .
V gene: TRBV4-1
clone size: .